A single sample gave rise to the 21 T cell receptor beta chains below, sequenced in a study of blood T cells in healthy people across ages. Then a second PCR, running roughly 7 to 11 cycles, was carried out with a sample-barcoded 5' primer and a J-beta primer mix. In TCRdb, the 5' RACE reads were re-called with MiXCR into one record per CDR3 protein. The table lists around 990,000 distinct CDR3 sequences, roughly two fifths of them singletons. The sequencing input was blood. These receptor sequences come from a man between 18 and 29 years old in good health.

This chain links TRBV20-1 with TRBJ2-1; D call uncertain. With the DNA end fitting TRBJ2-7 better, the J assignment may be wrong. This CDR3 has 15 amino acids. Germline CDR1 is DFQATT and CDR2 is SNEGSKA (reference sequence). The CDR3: CSAREGRTEYNEQYF. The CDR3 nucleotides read TGCAGTGCTAGAGAAGGACGGACGGAGTACAATGAGCAGTACTTC.

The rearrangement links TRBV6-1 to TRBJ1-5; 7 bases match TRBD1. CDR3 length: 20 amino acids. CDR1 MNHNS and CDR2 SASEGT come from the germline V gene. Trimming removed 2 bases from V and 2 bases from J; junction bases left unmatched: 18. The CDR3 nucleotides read TGTGCCAGCAGTGAATATGGCTTTGGTTCGGGACAGATAGGCAATCAGCCCCAGCATTTT. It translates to CASSEYGFGSGQIGNQPQHF.

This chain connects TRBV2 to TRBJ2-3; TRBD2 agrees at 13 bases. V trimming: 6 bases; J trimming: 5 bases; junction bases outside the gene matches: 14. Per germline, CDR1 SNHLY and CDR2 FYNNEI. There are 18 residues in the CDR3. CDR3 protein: CASRETFLLAGGGDTQYF. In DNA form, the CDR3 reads TGTGCCAGCAGGGAAACCTTCCTACTAGCGGGGGGGGGAGATACGCAGTATTTT.

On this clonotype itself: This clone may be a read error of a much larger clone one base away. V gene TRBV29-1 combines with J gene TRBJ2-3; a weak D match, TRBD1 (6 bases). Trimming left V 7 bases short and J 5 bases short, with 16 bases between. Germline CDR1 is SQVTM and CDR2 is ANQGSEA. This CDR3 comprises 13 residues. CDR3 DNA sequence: TGCAGCGGCGGAGAGGGGGTCGTAGATACGCAGTATTTT. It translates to CSGGEGVVDTQYF.

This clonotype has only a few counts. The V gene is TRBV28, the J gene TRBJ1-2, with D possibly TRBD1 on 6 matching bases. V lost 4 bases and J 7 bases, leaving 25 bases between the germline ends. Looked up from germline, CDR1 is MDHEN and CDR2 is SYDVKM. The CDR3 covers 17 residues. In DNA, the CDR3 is TGTGCCAGCAGTTCCGGGGGCGACTTCACTGGGCCCCCTGGCTACACCTTC. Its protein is CASSSGGDFTGPPGYTF.

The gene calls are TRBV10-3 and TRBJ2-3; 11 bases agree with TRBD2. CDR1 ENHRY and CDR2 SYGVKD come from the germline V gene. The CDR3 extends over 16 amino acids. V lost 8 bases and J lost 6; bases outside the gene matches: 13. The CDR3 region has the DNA TGTGCCATCGGAGGGACTAGCGGAGGACCTGAGGATACGCAGTATTTT. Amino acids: CAIGGTSGGPEDTQYF.

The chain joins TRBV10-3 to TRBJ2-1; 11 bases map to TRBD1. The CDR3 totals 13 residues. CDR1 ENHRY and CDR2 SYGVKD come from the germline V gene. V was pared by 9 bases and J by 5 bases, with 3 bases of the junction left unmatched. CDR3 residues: CAMGQGVDNEQFF. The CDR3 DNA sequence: TGTGCCATGGGACAGGGGGTGGACAATGAGCAGTTCTTC.

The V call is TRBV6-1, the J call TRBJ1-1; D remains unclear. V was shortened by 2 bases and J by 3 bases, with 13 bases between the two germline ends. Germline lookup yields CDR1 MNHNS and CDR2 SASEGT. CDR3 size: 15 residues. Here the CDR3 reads CASSELANQDTEAFF. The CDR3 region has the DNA TGTGCCAGCAGTGAACTGGCCAACCAGGACACTGAAGCTTTCTTT.

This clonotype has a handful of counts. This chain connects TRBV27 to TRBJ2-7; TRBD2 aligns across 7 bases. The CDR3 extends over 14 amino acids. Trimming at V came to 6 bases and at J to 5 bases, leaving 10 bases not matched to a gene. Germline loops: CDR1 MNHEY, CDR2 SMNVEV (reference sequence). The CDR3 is CASSTGGGKHEQYF. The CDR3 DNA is TGTGCCAGCAGCACCGGGGGAGGGAAACACGAGCAGTACTTC.

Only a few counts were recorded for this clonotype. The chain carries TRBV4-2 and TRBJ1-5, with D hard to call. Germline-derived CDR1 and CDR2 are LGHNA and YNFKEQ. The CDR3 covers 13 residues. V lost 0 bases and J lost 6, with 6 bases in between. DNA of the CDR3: TGTGCCAGCAGCCAAGACTTGGTTCAGCCCCAGCATTTT. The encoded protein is CASSQDLVQPQHF.

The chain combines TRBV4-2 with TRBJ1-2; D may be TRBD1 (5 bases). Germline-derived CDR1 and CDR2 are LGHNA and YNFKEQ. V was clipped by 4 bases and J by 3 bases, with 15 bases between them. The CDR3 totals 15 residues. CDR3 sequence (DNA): TGTGCCAGCAGCCGAGCGATGAGGGACGACTATGGCTACACCTTC. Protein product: CASSRAMRDDYGYTF.

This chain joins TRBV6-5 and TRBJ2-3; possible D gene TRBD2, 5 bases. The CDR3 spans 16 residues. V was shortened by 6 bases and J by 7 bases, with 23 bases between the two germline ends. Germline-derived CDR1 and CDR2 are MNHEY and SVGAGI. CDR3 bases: TGTGCCAGCAGACGGGATTCCGCTACCGTCGACTATACGCAGTATTTT. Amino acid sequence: CASRRDSATVDYTQYF.

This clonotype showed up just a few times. The CDR3 DNA is TGTGCCAGCAGTGAGGCCACGTACAGCTCCTACAATGAGCAGTTCTTC. It translates to CASSEATYSSYNEQFF. V usage is TRBV6-1 and J usage is TRBJ2-1; D ambiguous. The CDR3 extends over 16 amino acids. Germline V gene data show CDR1 as MNHNS and CDR2 as SASEGT. The V and J ends lost 3 bases and 0 bases respectively, with 12 bases between them.

In DNA form, the CDR3 reads TGCGCCAGCAGCTTGGCCCAGGTCAACTATGGCTACACCTTC. This gives the protein CASSLAQVNYGYTF. The chain couples TRBV5-1 to TRBJ1-2; D gene unclear. V lost 0 bases, J lost 2 bases, and 8 bases lay in between. CDR1 is SGHRS and CDR2 is YFSETQ in the germline V gene. The CDR3 covers 14 residues. Complete variable domain (other parts from reference TRBV5-1 and TRBJ1-2): KAGVTQTPRYLIKTRGQQVTLSCSPISGHRSVSWYQQTPGQGLQFLFEYFSETQRNKGNFPGRFSGRQFSNSRSEMNVSTLELGDSALYLCASSLAQVNYGYTFGSGTRLTVV.

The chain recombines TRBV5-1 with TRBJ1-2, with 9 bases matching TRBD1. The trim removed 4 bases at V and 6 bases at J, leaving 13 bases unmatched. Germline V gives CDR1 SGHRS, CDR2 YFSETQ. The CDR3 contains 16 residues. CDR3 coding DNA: TGCGCCAGCAGCGTGTTACCCGGGACAGGGACGGATGGCTACACCTTC. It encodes CASSVLPGTGTDGYTF.

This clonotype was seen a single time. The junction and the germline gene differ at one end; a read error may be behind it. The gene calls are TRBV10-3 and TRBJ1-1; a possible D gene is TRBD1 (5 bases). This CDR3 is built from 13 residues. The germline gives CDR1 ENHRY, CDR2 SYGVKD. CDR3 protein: CVISERGDTEAFF. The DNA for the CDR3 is TGTGTCATCAGTGAGAGGGGAGACACTGAAGCTTTCTTT.

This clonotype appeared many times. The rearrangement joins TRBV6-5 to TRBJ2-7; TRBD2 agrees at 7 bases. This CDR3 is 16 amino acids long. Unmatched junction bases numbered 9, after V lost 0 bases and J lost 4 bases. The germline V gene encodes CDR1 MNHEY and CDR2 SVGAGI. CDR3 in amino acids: CASSYSAGVGLYEQYF. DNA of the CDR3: TGTGCCAGCAGTTACTCGGCGGGGGTGGGCCTATACGAGCAGTACTTC.

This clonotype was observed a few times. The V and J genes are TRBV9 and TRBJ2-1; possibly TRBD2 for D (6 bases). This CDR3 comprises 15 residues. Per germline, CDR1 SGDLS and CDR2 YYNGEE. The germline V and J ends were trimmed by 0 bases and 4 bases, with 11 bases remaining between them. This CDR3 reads CASSVEVGGYNEQFF. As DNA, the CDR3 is TGTGCCAGCAGCGTAGAAGTCGGGGGATACAATGAGCAGTTCTTC.

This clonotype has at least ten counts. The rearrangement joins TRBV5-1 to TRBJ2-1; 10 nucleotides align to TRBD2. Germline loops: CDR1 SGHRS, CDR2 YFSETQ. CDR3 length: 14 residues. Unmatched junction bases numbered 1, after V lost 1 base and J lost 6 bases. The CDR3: CASSLTSGANEQFF. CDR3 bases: TGCGCCAGCAGCTTGACTAGCGGGGCCAATGAGCAGTTCTTC.

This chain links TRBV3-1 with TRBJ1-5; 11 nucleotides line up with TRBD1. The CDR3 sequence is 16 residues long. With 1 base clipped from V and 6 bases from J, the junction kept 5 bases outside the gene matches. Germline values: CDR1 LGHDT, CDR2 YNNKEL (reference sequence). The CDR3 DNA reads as TGTGCCAGCAGCCAAGCCGGGACAGGGGGAAGTCAGCCCCAGCATTTT. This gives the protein CASSQAGTGGSQPQHF.

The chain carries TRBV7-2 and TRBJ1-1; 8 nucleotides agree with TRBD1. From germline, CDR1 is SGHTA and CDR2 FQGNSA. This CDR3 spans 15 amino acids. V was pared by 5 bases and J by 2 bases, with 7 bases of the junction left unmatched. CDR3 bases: TGTGCCAGCAGCGAACAGGGACAGGCAAACACTGAAGCTTTCTTT. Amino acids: CASSEQGQANTEAFF.